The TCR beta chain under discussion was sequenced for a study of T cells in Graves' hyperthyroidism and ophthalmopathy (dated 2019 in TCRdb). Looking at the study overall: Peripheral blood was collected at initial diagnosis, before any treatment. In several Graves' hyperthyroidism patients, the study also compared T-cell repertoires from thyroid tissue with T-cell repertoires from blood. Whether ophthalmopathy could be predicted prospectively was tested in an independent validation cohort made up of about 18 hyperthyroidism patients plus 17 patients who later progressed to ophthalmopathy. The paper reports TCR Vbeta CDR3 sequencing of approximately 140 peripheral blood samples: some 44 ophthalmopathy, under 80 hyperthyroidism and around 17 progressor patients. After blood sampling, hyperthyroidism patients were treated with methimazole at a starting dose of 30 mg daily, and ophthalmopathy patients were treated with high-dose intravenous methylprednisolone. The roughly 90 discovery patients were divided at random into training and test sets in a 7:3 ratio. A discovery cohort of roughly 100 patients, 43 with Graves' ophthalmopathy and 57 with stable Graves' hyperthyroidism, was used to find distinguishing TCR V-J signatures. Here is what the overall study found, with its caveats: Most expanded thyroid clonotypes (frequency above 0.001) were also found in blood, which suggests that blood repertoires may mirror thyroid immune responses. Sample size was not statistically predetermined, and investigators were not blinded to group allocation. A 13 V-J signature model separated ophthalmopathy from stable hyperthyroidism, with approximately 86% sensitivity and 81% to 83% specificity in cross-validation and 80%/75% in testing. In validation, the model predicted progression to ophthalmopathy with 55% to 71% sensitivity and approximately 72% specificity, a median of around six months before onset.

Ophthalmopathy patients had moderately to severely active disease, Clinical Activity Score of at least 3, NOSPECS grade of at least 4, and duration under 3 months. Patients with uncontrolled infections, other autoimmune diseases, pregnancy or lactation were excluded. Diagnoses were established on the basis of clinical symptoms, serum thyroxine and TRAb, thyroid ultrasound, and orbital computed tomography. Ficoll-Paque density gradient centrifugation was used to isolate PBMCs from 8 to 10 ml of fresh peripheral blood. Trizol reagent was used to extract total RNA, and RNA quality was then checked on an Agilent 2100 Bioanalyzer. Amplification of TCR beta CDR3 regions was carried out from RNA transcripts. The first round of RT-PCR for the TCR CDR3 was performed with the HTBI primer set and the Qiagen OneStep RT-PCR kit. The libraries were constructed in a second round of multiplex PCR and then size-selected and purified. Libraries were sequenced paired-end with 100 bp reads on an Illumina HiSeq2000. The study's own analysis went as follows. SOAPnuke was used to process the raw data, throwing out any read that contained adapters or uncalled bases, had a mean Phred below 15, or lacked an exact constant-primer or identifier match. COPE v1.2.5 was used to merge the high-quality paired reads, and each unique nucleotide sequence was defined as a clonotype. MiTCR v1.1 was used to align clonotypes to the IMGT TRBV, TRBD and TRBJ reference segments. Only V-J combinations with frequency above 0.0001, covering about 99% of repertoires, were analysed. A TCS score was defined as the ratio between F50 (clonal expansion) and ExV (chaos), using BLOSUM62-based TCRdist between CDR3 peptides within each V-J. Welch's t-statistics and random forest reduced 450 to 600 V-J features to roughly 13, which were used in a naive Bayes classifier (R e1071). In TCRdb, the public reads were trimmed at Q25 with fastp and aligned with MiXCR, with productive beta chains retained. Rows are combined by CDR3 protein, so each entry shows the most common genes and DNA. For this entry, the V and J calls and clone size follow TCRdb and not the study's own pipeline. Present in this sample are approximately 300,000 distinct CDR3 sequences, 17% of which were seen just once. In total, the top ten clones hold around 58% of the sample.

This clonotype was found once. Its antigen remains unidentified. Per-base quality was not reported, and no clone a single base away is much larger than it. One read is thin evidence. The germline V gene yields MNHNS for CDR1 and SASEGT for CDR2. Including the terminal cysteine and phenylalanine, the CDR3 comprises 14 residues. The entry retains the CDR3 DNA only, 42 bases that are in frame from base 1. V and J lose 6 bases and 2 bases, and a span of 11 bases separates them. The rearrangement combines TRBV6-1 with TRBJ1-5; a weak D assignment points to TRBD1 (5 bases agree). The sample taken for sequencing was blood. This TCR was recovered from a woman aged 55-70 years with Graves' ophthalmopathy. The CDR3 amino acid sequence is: CASRSTGGNQPQHF. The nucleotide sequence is TGTGCCAGCAGGTCCACAGGTGGCAATCAGCCCCAGCATTTT.